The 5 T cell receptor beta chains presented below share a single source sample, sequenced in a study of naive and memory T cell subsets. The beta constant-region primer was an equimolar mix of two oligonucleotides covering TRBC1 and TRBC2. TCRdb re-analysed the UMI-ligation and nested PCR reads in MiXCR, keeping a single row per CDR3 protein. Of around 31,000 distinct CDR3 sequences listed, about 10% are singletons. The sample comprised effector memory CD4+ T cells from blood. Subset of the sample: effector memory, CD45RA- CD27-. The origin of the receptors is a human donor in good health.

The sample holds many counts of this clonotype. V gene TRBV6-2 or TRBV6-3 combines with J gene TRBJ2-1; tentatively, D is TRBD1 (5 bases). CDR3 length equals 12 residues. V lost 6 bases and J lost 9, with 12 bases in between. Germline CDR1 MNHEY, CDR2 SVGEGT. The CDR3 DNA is TGTGCCAGCAGCCCCAGGGATACTGAGCAGTTCTTC. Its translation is CASSPRDTEQFF.

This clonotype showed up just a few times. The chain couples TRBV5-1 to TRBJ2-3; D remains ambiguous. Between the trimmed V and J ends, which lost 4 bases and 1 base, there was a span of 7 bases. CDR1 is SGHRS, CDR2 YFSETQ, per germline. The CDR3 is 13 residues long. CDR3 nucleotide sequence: TGCGCCAGCAGCCTCGCCGGCACAGATACGCAGTATTTT. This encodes CASSLAGTDTQYF.

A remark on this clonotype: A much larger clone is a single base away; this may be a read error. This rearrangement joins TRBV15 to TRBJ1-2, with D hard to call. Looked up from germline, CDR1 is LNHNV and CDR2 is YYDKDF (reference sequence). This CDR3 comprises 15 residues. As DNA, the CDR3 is TGTGCCACCAGCAGAGATACGAAACCGAGCTATGGCTACATCTTC. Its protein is CATSRDTKPSYGYIF.

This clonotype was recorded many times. This CDR3 reads CASSRQGATEAFF. The CDR3 DNA reads as TGTGCCAGCAGCCGACAGGGGGCCACTGAAGCTTTCTTT. J is TRBJ1-1 and V is TRBV6-5; 10 bases line up with TRBD1. The CDR3 runs to 13 residues. Germline V gives CDR1 MNHEY, CDR2 SVGAGI. The V gene end was trimmed by 6 bases and the J gene end by 4 bases; junction bases not matched to a gene: 2.

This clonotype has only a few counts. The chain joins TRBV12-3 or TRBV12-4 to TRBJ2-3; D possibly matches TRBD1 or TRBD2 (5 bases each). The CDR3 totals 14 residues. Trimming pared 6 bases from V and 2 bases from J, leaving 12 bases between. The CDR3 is CASRADGTTDTQYF. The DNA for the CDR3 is TGTGCCAGCAGGGCGGACGGGACCACAGATACGCAGTATTTT.